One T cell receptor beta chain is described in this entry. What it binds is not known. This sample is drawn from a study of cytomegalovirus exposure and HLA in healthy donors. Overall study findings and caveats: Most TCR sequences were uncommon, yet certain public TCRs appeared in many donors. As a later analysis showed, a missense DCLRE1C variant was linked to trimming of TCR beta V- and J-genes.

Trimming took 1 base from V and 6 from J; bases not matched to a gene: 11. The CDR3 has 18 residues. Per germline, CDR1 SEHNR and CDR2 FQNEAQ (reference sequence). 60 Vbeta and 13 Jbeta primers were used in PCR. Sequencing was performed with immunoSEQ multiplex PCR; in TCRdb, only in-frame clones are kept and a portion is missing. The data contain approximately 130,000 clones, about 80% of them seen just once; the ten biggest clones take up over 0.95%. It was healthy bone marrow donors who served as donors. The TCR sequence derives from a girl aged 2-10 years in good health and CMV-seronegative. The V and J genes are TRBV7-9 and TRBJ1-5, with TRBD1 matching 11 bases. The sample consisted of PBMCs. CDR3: CASSLVGTGGNSRQPQHF. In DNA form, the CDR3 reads TGTGCCAGCAGCTTAGTGGGGACAGGGGGAAATTCACGTCAGCCCCAGCATTTT.